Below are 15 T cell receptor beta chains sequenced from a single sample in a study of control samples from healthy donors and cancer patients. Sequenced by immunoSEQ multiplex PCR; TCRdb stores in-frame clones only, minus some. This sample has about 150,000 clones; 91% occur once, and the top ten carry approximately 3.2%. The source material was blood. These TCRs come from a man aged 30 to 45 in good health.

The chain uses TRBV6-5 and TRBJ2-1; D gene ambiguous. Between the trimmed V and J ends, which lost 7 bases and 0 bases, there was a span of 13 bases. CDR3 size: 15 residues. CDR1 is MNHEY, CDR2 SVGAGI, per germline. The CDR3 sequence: CASNGRPSSYNEQFF. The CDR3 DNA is TGTGCCAGCAACGGAAGACCGAGCTCCTACAATGAGCAGTTCTTC.

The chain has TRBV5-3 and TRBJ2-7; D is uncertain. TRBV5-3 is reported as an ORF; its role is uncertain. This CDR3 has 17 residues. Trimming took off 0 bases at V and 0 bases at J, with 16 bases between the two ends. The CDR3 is CARSLVRRAVVSYEQYF. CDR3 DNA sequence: TGTGCCAGAAGCTTGGTCCGCCGGGCAGTGGTCTCCTACGAGCAGTACTTC.

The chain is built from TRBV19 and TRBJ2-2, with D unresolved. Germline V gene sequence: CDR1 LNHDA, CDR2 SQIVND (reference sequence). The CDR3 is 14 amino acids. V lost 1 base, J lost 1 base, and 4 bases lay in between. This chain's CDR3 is CASSIGQNTGELFF. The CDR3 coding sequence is TGTGCCAGTAGTATAGGGCAGAACACCGGGGAGCTGTTTTTT.

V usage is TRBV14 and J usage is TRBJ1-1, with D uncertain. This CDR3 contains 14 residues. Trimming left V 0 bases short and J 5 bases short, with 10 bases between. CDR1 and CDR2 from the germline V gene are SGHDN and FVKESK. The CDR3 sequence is CASSQELDATEAFF. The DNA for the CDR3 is TGTGCCAGCAGCCAAGAGTTAGACGCTACTGAAGCTTTCTTT.

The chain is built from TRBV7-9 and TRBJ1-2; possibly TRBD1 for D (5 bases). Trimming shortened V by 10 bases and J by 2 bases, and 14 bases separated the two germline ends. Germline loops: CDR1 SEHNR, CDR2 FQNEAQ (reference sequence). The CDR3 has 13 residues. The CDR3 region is CATNSGTNYGYTF. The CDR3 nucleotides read TGTGCCACCAATTCCGGGACGAACTATGGCTACACCTTC.

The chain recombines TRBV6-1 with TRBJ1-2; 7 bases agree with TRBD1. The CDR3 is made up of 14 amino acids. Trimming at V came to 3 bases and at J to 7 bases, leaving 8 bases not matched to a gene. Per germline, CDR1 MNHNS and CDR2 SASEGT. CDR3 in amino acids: CASSDPTGFPGYTF. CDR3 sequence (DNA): TGTGCCAGCAGTGATCCGACAGGGTTTCCTGGCTACACCTTC.

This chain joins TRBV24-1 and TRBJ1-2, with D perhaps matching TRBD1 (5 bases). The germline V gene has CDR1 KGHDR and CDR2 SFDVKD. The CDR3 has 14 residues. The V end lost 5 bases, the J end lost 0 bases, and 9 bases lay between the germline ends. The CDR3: CATSGGTTNYGYTF. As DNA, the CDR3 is TGTGCCACCAGTGGCGGGACCACTAACTATGGCTACACCTTC.

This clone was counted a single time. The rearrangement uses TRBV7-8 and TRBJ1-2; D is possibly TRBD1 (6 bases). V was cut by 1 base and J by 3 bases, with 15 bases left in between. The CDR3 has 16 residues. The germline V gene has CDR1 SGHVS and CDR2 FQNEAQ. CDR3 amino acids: CASSLVLSGDYYGYTF. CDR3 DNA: TGTGCCAGCAGCTTAGTTCTGTCAGGGGATTACTATGGCTACACCTTC.

The CDR3 DNA sequence: TGCGCCAGCAGCCCGGGTTCTGAAGCTTTCTTT. Residues: CASSPGSEAFF. J is TRBJ1-1 and V is TRBV5-1; D is ambiguous. The CDR3 loop spans 11 amino acids. Germline CDR1 is SGHRS and CDR2 is YFSETQ. Trimming removed 4 bases at V and 6 bases at J, with 7 bases between.

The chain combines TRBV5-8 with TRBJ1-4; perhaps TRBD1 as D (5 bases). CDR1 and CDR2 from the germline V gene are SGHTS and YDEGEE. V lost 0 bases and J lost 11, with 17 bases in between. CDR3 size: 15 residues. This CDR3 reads CASSLGGTVTGKLFF. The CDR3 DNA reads TGTGCCAGCAGCTTGGGGGGGACGGTGACCGGGAAACTGTTTTTT.

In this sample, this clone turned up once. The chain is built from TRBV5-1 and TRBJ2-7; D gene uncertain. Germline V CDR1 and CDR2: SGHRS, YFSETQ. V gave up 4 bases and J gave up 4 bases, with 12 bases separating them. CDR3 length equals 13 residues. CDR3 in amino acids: CASSTDTPYEQYF. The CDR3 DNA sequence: TGCGCCAGCAGCACTGACACACCATACGAGCAGTACTTC.

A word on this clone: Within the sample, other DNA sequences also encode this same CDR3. Here the CDR3 reads CASSQVLSASTDTQYF. In DNA form, the CDR3 reads TGCGCCAGCAGCCAAGTCTTGTCGGCTAGCACAGATACGCAGTATTTT. The chain carries TRBV4-1 and TRBJ2-3; D not resolved. V was shortened by 1 base and J by 0 bases, with 11 bases between the two germline ends. The germline V gene has CDR1 MGHRA and CDR2 YSYEKL. The CDR3 consists of 16 residues.

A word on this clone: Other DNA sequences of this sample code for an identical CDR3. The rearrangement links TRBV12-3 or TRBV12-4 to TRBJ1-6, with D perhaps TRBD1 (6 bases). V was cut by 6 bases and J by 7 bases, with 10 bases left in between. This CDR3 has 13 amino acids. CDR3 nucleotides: TGTGCCAGCAGCCGGGGGGGCAATTCACCCCTCCACTTT. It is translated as CASSRGGNSPLHF.

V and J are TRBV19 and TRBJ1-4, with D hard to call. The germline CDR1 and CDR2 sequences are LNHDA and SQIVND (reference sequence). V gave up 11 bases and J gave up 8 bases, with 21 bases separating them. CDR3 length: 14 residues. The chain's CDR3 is CASQGGLIKEKLFF. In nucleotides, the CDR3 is TGTGCCTCCCAAGGAGGGCTCATCAAGGAAAAACTGTTTTTT.

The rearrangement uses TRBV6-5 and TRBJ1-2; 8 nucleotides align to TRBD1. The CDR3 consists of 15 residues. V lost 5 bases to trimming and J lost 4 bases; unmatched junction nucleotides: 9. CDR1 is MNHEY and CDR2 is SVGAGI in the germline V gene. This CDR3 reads CASSPPGQEGYGYTF. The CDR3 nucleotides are TGTGCCAGCAGTCCCCCGGGACAGGAAGGCTATGGCTACACCTTC.